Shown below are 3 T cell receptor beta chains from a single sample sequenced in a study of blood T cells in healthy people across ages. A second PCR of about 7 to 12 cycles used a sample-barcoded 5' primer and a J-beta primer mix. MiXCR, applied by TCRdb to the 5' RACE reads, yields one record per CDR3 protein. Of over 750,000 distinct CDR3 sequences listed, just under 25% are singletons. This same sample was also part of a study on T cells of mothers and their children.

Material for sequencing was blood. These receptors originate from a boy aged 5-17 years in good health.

The CDR3 DNA reads as TGTGCCAGCAGTTTAGCCTTTCATACGCAGTATTTT. This codes for CASSLAFHTQYF. This sequence joins TRBV12-3 or TRBV12-4 and TRBJ2-3; D ambiguous. Deletions cut 0 bases from V and 7 bases from J, with 5 bases between. The CDR3 is 12 amino acids.

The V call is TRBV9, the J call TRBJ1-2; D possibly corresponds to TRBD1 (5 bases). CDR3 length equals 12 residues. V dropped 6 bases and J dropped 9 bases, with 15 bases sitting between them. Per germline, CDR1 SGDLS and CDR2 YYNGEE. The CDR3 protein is CASTMDNLRYTF. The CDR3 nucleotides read TGTGCCAGCACCATGGACAATCTCCGCTACACCTTC. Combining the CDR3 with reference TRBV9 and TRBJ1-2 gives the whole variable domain DSGVTQTPKHLITATGQRVTLRCSPRSGDLSVYWYQQSLDQGLQFLIQYYNGEERAKGNILERFSAQQFPDLHSELNLSSLELGDSALYFCASTMDNLRYTFGSGTRLTVV.

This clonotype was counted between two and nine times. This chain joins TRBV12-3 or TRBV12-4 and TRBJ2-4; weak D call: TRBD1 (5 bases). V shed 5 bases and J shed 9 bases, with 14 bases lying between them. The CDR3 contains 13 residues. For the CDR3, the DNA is TGTGCCAGCAGTGAGACAGAATCCGTCATTCAGTACTTC. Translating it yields CASSETESVIQYF.